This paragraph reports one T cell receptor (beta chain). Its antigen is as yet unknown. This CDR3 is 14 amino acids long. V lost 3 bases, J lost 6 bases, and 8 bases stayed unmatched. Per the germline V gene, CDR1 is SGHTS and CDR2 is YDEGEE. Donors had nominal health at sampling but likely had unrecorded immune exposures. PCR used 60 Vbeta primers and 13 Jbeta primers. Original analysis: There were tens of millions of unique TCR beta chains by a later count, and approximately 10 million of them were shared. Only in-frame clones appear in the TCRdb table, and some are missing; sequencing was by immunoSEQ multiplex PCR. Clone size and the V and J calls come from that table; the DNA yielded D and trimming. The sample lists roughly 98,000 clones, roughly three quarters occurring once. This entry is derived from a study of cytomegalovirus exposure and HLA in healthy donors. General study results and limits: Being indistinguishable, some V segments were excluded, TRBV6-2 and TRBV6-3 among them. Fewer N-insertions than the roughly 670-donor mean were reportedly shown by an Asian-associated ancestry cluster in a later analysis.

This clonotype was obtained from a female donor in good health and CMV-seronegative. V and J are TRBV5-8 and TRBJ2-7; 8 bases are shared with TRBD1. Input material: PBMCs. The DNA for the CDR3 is TGTGCCAGCAGCTCGACAGGGGTACTGGTCGAGCAGTACTTC. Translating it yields CASSSTGVLVEQYF.